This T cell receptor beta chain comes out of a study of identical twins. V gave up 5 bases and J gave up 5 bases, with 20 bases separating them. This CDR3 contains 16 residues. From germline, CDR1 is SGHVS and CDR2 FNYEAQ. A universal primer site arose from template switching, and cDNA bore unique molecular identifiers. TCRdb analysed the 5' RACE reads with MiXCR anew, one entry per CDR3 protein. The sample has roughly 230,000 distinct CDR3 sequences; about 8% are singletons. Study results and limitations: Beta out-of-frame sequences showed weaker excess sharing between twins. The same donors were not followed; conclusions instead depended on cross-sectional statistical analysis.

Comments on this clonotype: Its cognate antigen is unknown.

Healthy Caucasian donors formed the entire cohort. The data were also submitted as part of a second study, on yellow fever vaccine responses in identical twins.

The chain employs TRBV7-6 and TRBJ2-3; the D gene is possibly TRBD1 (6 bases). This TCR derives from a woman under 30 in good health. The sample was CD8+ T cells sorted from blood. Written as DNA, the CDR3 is TGTGCCAGCAGCCGCCCTCATGGGGGCTCCCAAGATACGCAGTATTTT. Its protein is CASSRPHGGSQDTQYF.